This paragraph covers one TCR beta chain sequence. This entry belongs to a study of technical replicates of blood from a few donors. CDR1 and CDR2 from the germline V gene are SNHLY and FYNNEI. This CDR3 contains 15 residues. The J segment lost 5 bases and the V segment lost 4 bases, leaving 9 bases of the junction unmatched. The table came from immunoSEQ multiplex PCR; TCRdb's copy has only in-frame clones and leaves some out. The sample has 50,000 to 65,000 clones, about 90% seen once. This TCR derives from a human donor in good health. Some clones in this sample may be carry-over from other donors' samples. The rearrangement links TRBV2 to TRBJ1-2, with 8 bases aligning to TRBD1. Sequenced material: PBMCs. The CDR3 region is CASSADRGPGYGYTF. The DNA of the CDR3 is TGTGCCAGCAGTGCAGACAGGGGACCGGGGTATGGCTACACCTTC.